The T cell receptor beta chain described here comes from a study of blood T cells in healthy people across ages. The authors ran a second PCR of 7 to 11 cycles using a sample-barcoded 5' primer and a J-beta primer mix. One entry per CDR3 protein, called by TCRdb with MiXCR from the 5' RACE reads. The sample consists of 1.5 million to 2 million distinct CDR3 sequences, roughly 30% of them appearing once. Trimming cost V 0 bases and J 0 bases, with 12 bases left between them. Germline loops: CDR1 MNHEY, CDR2 SVGAGI. This CDR3 region has 16 residues. What was sequenced was blood. J is TRBJ2-7 and V is TRBV6-5; D unresolved. This receptor was identified in a woman aged 30 to 39 in good health. CDR3 nucleotides: TGTGCCAGCAGTTACTCGAGAACGAAGAGCTCCTACGAGCAGTACTTC. It yields the protein CASSYSRTKSSYEQYF.